This TCR beta chain derives from a study of response to subunit inactivated influenza vaccine. TCRdb called the RT-PCR reads again in MiXCR, with one record for every CDR3 protein. The sample comprises fewer than 550,000 distinct CDR3 sequences, 25% of which are singletons, and about 1.9% rests with the top ten. There are a few counts of this clonotype. The CDR3 consists of 15 residues. CDR1 and CDR2 (germline): SGHRS, YFSETQ. V lost 1 base, J lost 2 bases, and 12 bases lay in between. The sequencing here drew on CD4+ T cells sorted from PBMCs, taken more than 4 days after vaccination. This receptor was obtained from a man aged 45 to 65 who received an inactivated influenza vaccine. This chain joins TRBV5-1 and TRBJ2-5, with D perhaps given as TRBD1 or TRBD2 (6 bases each). DNA for the CDR3: TGCGCCAGCAGCTTGATGGGGGGCAAGCAAGAGACCCAGTACTTC. This sequence encodes CASSLMGGKQETQYF.